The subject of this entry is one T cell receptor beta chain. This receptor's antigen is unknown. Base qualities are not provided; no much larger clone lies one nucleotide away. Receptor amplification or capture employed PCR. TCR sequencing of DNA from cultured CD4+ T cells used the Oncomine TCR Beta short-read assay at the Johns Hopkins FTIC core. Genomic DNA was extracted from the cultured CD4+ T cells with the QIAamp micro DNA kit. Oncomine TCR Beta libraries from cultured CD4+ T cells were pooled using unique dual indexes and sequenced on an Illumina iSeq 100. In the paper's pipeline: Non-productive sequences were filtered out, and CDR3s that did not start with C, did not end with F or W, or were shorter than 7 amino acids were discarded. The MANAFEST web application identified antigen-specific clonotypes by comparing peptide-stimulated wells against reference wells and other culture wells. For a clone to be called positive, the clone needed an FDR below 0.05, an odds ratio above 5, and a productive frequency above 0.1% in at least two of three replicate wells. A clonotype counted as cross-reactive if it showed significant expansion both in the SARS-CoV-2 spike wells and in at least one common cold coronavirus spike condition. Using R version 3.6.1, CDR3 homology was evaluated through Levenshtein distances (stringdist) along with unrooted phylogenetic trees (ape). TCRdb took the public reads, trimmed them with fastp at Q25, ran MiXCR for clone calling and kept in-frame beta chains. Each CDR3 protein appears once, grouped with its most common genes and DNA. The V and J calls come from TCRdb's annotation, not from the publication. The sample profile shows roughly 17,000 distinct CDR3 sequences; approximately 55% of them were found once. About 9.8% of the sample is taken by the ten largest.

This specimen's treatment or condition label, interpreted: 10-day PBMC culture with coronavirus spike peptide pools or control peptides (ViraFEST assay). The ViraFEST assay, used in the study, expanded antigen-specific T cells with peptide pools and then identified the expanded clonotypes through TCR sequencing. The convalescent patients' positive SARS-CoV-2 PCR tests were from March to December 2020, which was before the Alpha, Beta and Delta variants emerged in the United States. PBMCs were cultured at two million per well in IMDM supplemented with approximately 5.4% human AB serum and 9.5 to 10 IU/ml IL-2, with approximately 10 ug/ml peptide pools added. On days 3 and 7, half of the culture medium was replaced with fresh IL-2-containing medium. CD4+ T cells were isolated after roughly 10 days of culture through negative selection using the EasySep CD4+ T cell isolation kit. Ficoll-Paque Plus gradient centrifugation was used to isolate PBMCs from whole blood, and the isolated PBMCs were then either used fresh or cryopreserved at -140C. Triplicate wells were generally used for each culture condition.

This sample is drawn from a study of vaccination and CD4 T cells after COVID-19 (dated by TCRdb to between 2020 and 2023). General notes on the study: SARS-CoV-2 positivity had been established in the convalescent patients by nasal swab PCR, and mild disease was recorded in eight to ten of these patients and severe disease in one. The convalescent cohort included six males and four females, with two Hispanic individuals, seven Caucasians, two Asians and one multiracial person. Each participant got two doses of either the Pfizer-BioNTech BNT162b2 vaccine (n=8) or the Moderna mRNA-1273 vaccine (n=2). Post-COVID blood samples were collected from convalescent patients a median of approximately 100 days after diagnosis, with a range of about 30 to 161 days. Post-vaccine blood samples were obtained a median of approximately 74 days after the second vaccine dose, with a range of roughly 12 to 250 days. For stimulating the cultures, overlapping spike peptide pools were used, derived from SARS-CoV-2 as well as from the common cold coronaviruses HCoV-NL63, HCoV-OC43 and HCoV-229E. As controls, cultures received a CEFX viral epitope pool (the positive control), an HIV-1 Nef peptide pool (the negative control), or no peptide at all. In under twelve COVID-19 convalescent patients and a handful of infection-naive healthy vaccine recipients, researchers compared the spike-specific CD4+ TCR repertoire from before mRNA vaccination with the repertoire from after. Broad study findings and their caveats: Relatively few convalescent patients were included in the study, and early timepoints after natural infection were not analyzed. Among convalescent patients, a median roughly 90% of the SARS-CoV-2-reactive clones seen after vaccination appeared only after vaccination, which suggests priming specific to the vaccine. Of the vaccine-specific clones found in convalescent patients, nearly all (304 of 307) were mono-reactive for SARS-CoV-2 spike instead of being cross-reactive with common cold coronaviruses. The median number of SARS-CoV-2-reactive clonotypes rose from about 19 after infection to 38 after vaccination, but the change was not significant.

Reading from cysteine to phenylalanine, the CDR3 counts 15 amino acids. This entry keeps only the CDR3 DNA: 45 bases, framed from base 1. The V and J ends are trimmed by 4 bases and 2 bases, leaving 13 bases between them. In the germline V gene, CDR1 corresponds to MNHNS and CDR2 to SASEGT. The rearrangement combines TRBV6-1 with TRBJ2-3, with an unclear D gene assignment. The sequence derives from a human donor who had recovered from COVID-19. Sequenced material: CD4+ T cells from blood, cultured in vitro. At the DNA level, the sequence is TGTGCCAGCAGTGGTATTCGACCTATCACAGATACGCAGTATTTT. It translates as CASSGIRPITDTQYF.